These T cell receptor beta chains were read from a single sample in a study of blood T cells in healthy people across ages. TCRdb used MiXCR to reprocess the 5' RACE reads, holding one entry per CDR3 protein. The data show approximately 810,000 distinct CDR3 sequences, about 30% seen once. Sequencing input: blood. Receptors originate from a woman older than 75 in good health. Each CDR3 is given with its conserved first and last residue. Fields, in order: CDR3 protein, CDR3 DNA, D gene, J gene, clone size, V gene, CDR3 length. The D gene is left open where the match is weak. Clone size is stated in some rows and not others, as once, few, many or a class when expanded.

CASGGHSSYNEQFF,TGTGCCAGCGGTGGGCACTCCTCCTACAATGAGCAGTTCTTC,.,TRBJ2-1,many,TRBV7-6,14
CATSDDRMGSGDTQYF,TGTGCCACCAGTGACGACCGGATGGGAAGTGGAGATACGCAGTATTTT,.,TRBJ2-3,many,TRBV24-1,16
CASSFQVAADTQYF,TGTGCCAGCAGTTTCCAGGTAGCCGCAGATACGCAGTATTTT,.,TRBJ2-3,many,TRBV27,14
CASSFSGANEKLFF,TGTGCCAGCAGTTTTTCCGGTGCGAATGAAAAACTGTTTTTT,.,TRBJ1-4,many,TRBV12-3/TRBV12-4,14
CASSVLAGGPASEQFF,TGCGCCAGCAGTGTCCTAGCGGGGGGGCCAGCGAGTGAGCAGTTCTTC,TRBD2,TRBJ2-1,once,TRBV10-1,16
CSASAPRRNTEAFF,TGCAGTGCCTCGGCCCCCCGAAGGAACACTGAAGCTTTCTTT,.,TRBJ1-1,once,TRBV20-1,14
CASSRVPSYEQYF,TGTGCCAGCAGCCGGGTCCCCTCCTACGAGCAGTACTTC,.,TRBJ2-7,few,TRBV9,13
CASSSKGWNTEAFF,TGTGCCAGCAGTTCCAAGGGGTGGAACACTGAAGCTTTCTTT,.,TRBJ1-1,few,TRBV7-2,14
CAISADSLTNEKLFF,TGTGCCATCAGTGCGGATAGCCTCACTAATGAAAAACTGTTTTTT,.,TRBJ1-4,.,TRBV10-3,15
CASSYGTSGERTDTQYF,TGTGCCAGCAGTTACGGGACTAGCGGGGAACGCACAGATACGCAGTATTTT,TRBD2,TRBJ2-3,many,TRBV6-2/TRBV6-3,17